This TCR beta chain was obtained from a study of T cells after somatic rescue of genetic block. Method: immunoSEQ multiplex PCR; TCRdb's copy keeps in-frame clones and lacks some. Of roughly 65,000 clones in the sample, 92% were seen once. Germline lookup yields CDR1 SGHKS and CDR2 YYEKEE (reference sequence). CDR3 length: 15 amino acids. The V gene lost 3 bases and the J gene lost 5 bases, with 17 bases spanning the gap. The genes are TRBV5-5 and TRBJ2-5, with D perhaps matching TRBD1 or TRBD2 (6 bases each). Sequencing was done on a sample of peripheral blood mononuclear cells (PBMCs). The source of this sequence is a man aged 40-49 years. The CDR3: CASSWGDTRGETQYF. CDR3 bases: TGTGCCAGCAGCTGGGGGGACACCCGAGGGGAGACCCAGTACTTC.